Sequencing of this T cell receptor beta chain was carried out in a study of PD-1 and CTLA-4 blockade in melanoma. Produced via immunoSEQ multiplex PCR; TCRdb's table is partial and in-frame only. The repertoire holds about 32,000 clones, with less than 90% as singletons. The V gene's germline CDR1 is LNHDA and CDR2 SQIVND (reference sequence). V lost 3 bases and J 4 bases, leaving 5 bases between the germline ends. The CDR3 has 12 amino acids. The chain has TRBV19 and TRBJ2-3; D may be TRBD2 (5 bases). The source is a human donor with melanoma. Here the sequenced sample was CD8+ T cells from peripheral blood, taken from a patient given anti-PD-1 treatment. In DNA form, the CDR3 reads TGTGCCAGTAGTATGGGAGCAGATACGCAGTATTTT. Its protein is CASSMGADTQYF.